Listed below are T cell receptor beta chains from one sample, sequenced in a study of a mutant IDH1 vaccine in newly diagnosed glioma. TCRdb's table, derived via immunoSEQ multiplex PCR, lists solely in-frame clones and lacks some. Among roughly 120,000 clones listed, roughly 78% were seen once. What these receptors recognize is not known. The sequencing here drew on PBMCs, taken from a glioma patient whose treatment included an IDH1 peptide vaccine. The receptors were gathered from a man aged 40-49 years with glioma. Both conserved end residues are part of each CDR3. The D gene is left open where the match is weak. Some rows mark clone size as missing; the rest say once, few, many or name a class of expanded clone.

V,size,D,J,CDR3,DNA
TRBV6-5,-,TRBD1,TRBJ1-1,CASSYGDRVGTEAFF,TGTGCCAGCAGTTACGGGGACAGGGTAGGGACTGAAGCTTTCTTT
TRBV4-1,-,-,TRBJ2-7,CASSQSSLREQYF,TGCGCCAGCAGCCAAAGCTCGCTAAGGGAGCAGTACTTC
TRBV9,-,-,TRBJ2-7,CASSVEDSPYEQYF,TGTGCCAGCAGCGTAGAGGACAGTCCCTACGAGCAGTACTTC
TRBV9,-,TRBD1,TRBJ1-4,CASSGDRVRGEKLFF,TGTGCCAGCAGCGGAGACAGGGTCCGAGGTGAAAAACTGTTTTTT
TRBV27,-,-,TRBJ2-7,CASTLGGAPHEQYF,TGTGCCAGCACCTTGGGGGGGGCCCCCCACGAGCAGTACTTC
TRBV10-1,-,TRBD1,TRBJ2-7,CASSKPGTGGEQYF,TGCGCCAGCAGCAAACCCGGGACAGGGGGCGAGCAGTACTTC
TRBV5-4,once,TRBD2,TRBJ2-7,CASSSLAGTAYEQYF,TGTGCCAGCAGCTCGCTAGCGGGGACCGCCTACGAGCAGTACTTC
TRBV6-1,-,-,TRBJ1-4,CATNPKGWNEKLFF,TGTGCCACCAACCCTAAGGGGTGGAATGAAAAACTGTTTTTT
TRBV6-6,-,-,TRBJ1-1,CASSYSQGRTEAFF,TGTGCCAGCAGTTACTCCCAAGGGAGGACTGAAGCTTTCTTT
TRBV9,-,-,TRBJ2-7,CASSSPRGIEKYF,TGTGCCAGCAGCTCCCCTAGAGGTATCGAAAAGTACTTC
TRBV19,-,-,TRBJ1-5,CASSMGNRNQPQHF,TGTGCCAGTAGTATGGGGAACAGGAATCAGCCCCAGCATTTT
TRBV11-3,-,-,TRBJ2-3,CASSLDGGPSTDTQYF,TGTGCCAGCAGCTTAGATGGAGGACCGAGCACAGATACGCAGTATTTT
TRBV4-2,-,-,TRBJ2-3,CASSLIMGGKSTDTQYF,TGTGCCAGCAGCCTTATTATGGGGGGCAAGAGCACAGATACGCAGTATTTT
TRBV5-1,once,-,TRBJ1-3,CASSLDPRNTIYF,TGCGCCAGCAGCTTGGACCCCAGAAACACCATATATTTT
TRBV5-5,-,-,TRBJ2-6,CASSLGPASSGANVLTF,TGTGCCAGCAGCTTGGGGCCAGCGAGCTCTGGGGCCAACGTCCTGACTTTC
TRBV19,-,TRBD1,TRBJ2-7,CASRPGTAEGEQYF,TGTGCCAGTAGACCAGGGACAGCGGAAGGTGAGCAGTACTTC
TRBV6-5,-,TRBD1,TRBJ2-7,CASSYLGQGAGEQYF,TGTGCCAGCAGTTATCTGGGACAGGGGGCGGGCGAGCAGTACTTC
TRBV28,few,-,TRBJ1-1,CASRPTGRTAFF,TGTGCCAGCAGGCCAACAGGCAGGACAGCTTTCTTT
TRBV11-2,once,TRBD2,TRBJ2-7,CASSLGTSGYYEQYF,TGTGCCAGCAGCCTAGGGACTAGCGGGTACTACGAGCAGTACTTC
TRBV7-2,-,-,TRBJ2-5,CASSWGQAQETQYF,TGTGCCAGCAGCTGGGGGCAGGCCCAAGAGACCCAGTACTTC
TRBV28,-,TRBD1,TRBJ1-5,CASISGGRSDQPQHF,TGTGCCAGTATATCAGGGGGACGTAGTGATCAGCCCCAGCATTTT
TRBV18,-,-,TRBJ2-5,CASSRLSTRLETQYF,TGTGCCAGCTCACGGTTAAGTACCCGTTTGGAGACCCAGTACTTC
TRBV25-1,-,-,TRBJ1-3,CAIKPPRAGGNTIYF,TGTGCCATCAAGCCCCCCAGGGCAGGCGGAAACACCATATATTTT
TRBV23-1,-,-,TRBJ1-1,CASSQRGLSTEAFF,TGCGCCAGCAGTCAACGGGGGTTGAGCACTGAAGCTTTCTTT
TRBV19,-,TRBD1,TRBJ1-1,CASSINRGTEAFF,TGTGCCAGTAGTATAAACAGGGGAACTGAAGCTTTCTTT
TRBV4-1,-,-,TRBJ2-3,CASSPGQRTDTQYF,TGCGCCAGCAGTCCCGGACAGCGCACAGATACGCAGTATTTT
TRBV25-1,-,TRBD2,TRBJ2-7,CASSVSGSLAEQYF,TGTGCCAGCAGTGTAAGCGGGAGCCTGGCCGAGCAGTACTTC
TRBV6-5,few,-,TRBJ1-5,CASSYSRGQGQPQHF,TGTGCCAGCAGTTACTCTCGGGGACAAGGGCAGCCCCAGCATTTT
TRBV30,-,TRBD2,TRBJ2-7,CAWTSGNYEQYF,TGTGCCTGGACTAGCGGGAACTACGAGCAGTACTTC
TRBV28,-,-,TRBJ2-7,CASRRVQGYEQYF,TGTGCCAGCAGACGCGTTCAGGGGTACGAGCAGTACTTC
TRBV6-5,-,TRBD1,TRBJ1-2,CASSQAGTGHGYTF,TGTGCCAGCAGTCAAGCCGGGACAGGGCATGGCTACACCTTC
TRBV11-1,-,-,TRBJ2-5,CASSSRWGGPGAQYF,TGTGCCAGCAGCTCCAGATGGGGGGGGCCGGGTGCCCAGTACTTC
TRBV7-9,-,-,TRBJ2-7,CASSQAGRTPKEQYF,TGTGCCAGCAGCCAGGCTGGTCGGACCCCTAAGGAGCAGTACTTC
TRBV7-3,once,-,TRBJ1-1,CASSNSGWGNTEAFF,TGTGCCAGCAGCAATTCGGGGTGGGGGAACACTGAAGCTTTCTTT
TRBV6-6,-,-,TRBJ2-1,CASSYSGAYEQFF,TGTGCCAGCAGTTACTCAGGGGCCTATGAGCAGTTCTTC
TRBV7-2,-,-,TRBJ2-2,CASSLAMAGPTGELFF,TGTGCCAGCAGCTTAGCGATGGCGGGTCCCACCGGGGAGCTGTTTTTT
TRBV6-6,-,TRBD1,TRBJ2-7,CASNPPGQGSYEQYF,TGTGCCAGCAACCCTCCGGGACAGGGATCCTACGAGCAGTACTTC
TRBV28,-,-,TRBJ2-7,CASSSGPWEQYF,TGTGCCAGCAGTTCCGGTCCTTGGGAGCAGTACTTC